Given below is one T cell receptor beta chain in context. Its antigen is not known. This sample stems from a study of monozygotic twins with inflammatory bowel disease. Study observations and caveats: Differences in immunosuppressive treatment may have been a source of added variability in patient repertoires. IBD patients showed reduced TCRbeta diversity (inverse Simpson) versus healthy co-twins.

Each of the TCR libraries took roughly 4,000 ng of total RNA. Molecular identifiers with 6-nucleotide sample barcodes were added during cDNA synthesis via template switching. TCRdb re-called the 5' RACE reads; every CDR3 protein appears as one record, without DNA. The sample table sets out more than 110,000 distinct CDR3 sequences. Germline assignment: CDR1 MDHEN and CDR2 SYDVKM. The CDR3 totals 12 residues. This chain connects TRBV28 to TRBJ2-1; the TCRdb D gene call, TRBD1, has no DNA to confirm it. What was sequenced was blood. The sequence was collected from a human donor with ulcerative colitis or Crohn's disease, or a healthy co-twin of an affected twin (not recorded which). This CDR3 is CASFGGANEQFF.